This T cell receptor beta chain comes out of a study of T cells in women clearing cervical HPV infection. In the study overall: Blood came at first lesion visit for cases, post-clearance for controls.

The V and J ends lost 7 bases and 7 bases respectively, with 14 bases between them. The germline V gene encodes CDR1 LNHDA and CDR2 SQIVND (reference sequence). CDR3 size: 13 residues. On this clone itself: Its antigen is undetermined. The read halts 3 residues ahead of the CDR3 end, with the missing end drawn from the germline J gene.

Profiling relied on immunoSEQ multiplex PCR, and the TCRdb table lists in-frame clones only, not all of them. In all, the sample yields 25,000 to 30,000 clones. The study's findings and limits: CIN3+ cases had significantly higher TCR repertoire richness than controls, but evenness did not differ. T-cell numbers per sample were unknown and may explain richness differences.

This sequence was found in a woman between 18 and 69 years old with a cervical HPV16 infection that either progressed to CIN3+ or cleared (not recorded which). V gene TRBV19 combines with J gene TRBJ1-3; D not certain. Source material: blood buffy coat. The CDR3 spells CASTTRLRNTIYF. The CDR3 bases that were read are TGTGCCAGTACTACGCGGCTGAGGAACACC.